Presented here are 5 T cell receptor beta chains from one specimen sequenced in a study of identical twins. Each CDR3 protein gets one entry after TCRdb re-called the 5' RACE reads with MiXCR. The table shows around 470,000 distinct CDR3 sequences, with approximately 15% occurring only once. The sample also formed part of further work on yellow fever vaccine responses in identical twins.

Sequenced material: CD4+ T cells sorted from blood. These receptors originate from a woman aged 18-29 years in good health.

The chain combines TRBV28 with TRBJ2-7; 8 bases are shared with TRBD2. The V and J ends lost 2 bases and 1 base, in that order; junction bases with no gene match: 4. Germline CDR1 and CDR2: MDHEN and SYDVKM. The CDR3 sequence is 15 residues long. CDR3 sequence: CASSLDGRASYEQYF. The CDR3, as DNA: TGTGCCAGCAGTTTAGACGGGAGGGCTTCCTACGAGCAGTACTTC.

The V and J genes are TRBV4-3 and TRBJ2-6, with unresolved D. Trimming pared 3 bases from V and 1 base from J, leaving 7 bases between. CDR3 length equals 15 residues. Per germline, CDR1 LGHNA and CDR2 YSLEER. The CDR3: CASSQLTSGANVLTF. The CDR3 coding sequence is TGCGCCAGCAGCCAGCTGACGTCTGGGGCCAACGTCCTGACTTTC.

The rearrangement joins TRBV15 to TRBJ2-1, with D perhaps TRBD2 (5 bases). CDR3 size: 14 residues. Deletions cut 8 bases from V and 0 bases from J, with 11 bases between. Per the germline V gene, CDR1 is LNHNV and CDR2 is YYDKDF (reference sequence). The CDR3 sequence: CATRERTSYNEQFF. DNA for the CDR3: TGTGCCACCCGGGAAAGGACCTCCTACAATGAGCAGTTCTTC.

At least ten counts were recorded for this clonotype. The chain uses TRBV12-3 or TRBV12-4 and TRBJ1-1; the D is unclear. The ends were cut back, 1 base at V and 6 bases at J, with 15 bases in the middle. The CDR3 consists of 15 residues. The CDR3 sequence is CASSLGPATGAEAFF. CDR3 DNA: TGTGCCAGCAGTTTAGGGCCTGCCACCGGCGCTGAAGCTTTCTTT.

This chain joins TRBV20-1 and TRBJ2-7, with unresolved D. The CDR3 sequence is 16 residues long. V was trimmed by 0 bases and J by 0 bases, leaving 15 bases between them. Germline CDR1 is DFQATT and CDR2 is SNEGSKA (reference sequence). The CDR3 DNA follows: TGCAGTGCTAGAGATGACTCTAGACCCTCCTCCTACGAGCAGTACTTC. Translated: CSARDDSRPSSYEQYF.